Following are 4 T cell receptor beta chains from one sample sequenced in a study of metastatic and nonmetastatic thyroid tumors. Via MiXCR, TCRdb re-called the PCR reads. The sample lists almost 70,000 clones, about 14% occurring once. Among the patients, none had received any treatment before thyroid surgery. Sequencing was carried out using blood. The receptors come from a male donor with papillary thyroid cancer or a benign thyroid nodule (not recorded which). Some clones in this sample may be carry-over from other donors' samples.

This clone was seen ten or more times. The same CDR3 can be traced to other DNA sequences in this sample. The gene calls are TRBV19 and TRBJ1-1; D remains unclear. Trimming took off 3 bases at V and 5 bases at J, with 4 bases between the two ends. The CDR3 has 11 amino acids. CDR1 is LNHDA and CDR2 is SQIVND in the germline V gene (reference sequence). CDR3 region: CASSMGTEAFF. DNA for the CDR3: TGTGCCAGTAGTATGGGTACTGAAGCTTTCTTT. The whole variable domain, remainder taken from reference TRBV19 and TRBJ1-1, is DGGITQSPKYLFRKEGQNVTLSCEQNLNHDAMYWYRQDPGQGLRLIYYSQIVNDFQKGDIAEGYSVSREKKESFPLTVTSAQKNPTAFYLCASSMGTEAFFGQGTRLTVV.

The rearrangement uses TRBV20-1 and TRBJ1-3; D gene unclear. V gave up 4 bases and J gave up 4 bases, with 14 bases separating them. This CDR3 has 14 residues. Germline CDR1 reads DFQATT; CDR2 reads SNEGSKA (reference sequence). The CDR3 DNA reads as TGCAGTGCTATCCCGGGCAACGTCGGAAACACCATATATTTT. This translates into CSAIPGNVGNTIYF.

For this clone: It may be a read error: a sequence one base away is much more abundant. Other DNA sequences of this sample code for an identical CDR3. The rearrangement joins TRBV7-3 to TRBJ2-2; D remains unclear. Germline V gene sequence: CDR1 SGHTA, CDR2 FQGTGA. The ends were cut back, 2 bases at V and 11 bases at J, with 9 bases in the middle. The CDR3 runs to 12 residues. CDR3 amino acids: CASSLQVGELFF. CDR3 nucleotide sequence: TGTGCCAGCAGCTTACAGGTCGGTGAGCTGTTTTTT.

V gene TRBV5-4 combines with J gene TRBJ1-1, with D uncertain. This CDR3 contains 14 residues. Germline V gene data show CDR1 as SGHNT and CDR2 as YYREEE (reference sequence). V was clipped by 4 bases and J by 1 base, with 11 bases between them. CDR3 DNA: TGTGCCAGCAGCCCAGACAACTGGAACACTGAAGCTTTCTTT. Translation: CASSPDNWNTEAFF.